The present entry profiles one T cell receptor beta chain with its context. The data were obtained in a study of blood T cell repertoires in COVID-19. The repertoire was sequenced with immunoSEQ multiplex PCR; TCRdb's copy has only in-frame clones and lacks some. The sample consists of roughly 100,000 clones, 85% to 95% of them appearing once. The specimen was peripheral blood. The sequence was collected from a woman in her forties or fifties in a cohort sampled during active COVID-19.

The CDR3 sequence: CATTAGGGMGGEQYF. The CDR3 coding sequence is TGTGCCACCACAGCGGGAGGGGGCATGGGCGGCGAGCAGTACTTC. The chain has TRBV3-1 (or the pseudogene TRBV3-2) and TRBJ2-7; the match to TRBD2 covers 10 bases. Unmatched junction bases numbered 15, after V lost 10 bases and J lost 6 bases. This CDR3 is 15 amino acids long. The germline V gene encodes CDR1 LGHDT and CDR2 YNNKEL (reference sequence).